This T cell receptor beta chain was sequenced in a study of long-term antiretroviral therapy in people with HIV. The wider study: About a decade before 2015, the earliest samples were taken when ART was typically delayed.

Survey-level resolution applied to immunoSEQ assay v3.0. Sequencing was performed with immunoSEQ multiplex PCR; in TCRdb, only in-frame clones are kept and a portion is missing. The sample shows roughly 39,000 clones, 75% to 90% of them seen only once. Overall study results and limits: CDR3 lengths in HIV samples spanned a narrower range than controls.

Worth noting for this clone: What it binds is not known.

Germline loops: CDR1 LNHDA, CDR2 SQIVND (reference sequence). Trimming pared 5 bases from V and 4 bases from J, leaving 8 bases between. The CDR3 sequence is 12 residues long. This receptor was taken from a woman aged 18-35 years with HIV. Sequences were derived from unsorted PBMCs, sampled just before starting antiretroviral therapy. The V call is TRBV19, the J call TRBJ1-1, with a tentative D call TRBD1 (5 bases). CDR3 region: CASSRGFTEAFF. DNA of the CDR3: TGTGCCAGTAGTCGGGGGTTCACTGAAGCTTTCTTT.